This entry lists 21 T cell receptor beta chains sequenced from one sample in a study of OX40 agonist ivuxolimab in advanced cancers. Assay used: immunoSEQ multiplex PCR; TCRdb lists only in-frame clones, some missing. Of under 100,000 clones in the sample, more than 80% were seen once. The sample in question was CD4+ or CD8+ T cells sorted from blood, obtained in a trial of the OX40 agonist ivuxolimab. These receptors came from an adult with an advanced solid tumor such as melanoma, head and neck, liver or kidney cancer.

The chain's CDR3 is CASSEVTGVLNTEAFF. CDR3 nucleotides: TGTGCCAGCAGTGAAGTTACAGGGGTCTTGAACACTGAAGCTTTCTTT. This rearrangement joins TRBV2 to TRBJ1-1; TRBD1 agrees at 7 bases. After removal of 1 base from V and 0 bases from J, the junction contained 5 bases not matched to a gene. Germline V gene sequence: CDR1 SNHLY, CDR2 FYNNEI. The CDR3 length is 16 residues. The full variable domain, completed using reference TRBV2 and TRBJ1-1, is EPEVTQTPSHQVTQMGQEVILRCVPISNHLYFYWYRQILGQKVEFLVSFYNNEISEKSEIFDDQFSVERPDGSNFTLKIRSTKLEDSAMYFCASSEVTGVLNTEAFFGQGTRLTVV.

The J gene is TRBJ2-5, the V gene TRBV2; D unresolved. V shed 6 bases and J shed 4 bases, with 6 bases lying between them. CDR3 length: 11 residues. Germline assignment: CDR1 SNHLY and CDR2 FYNNEI. CDR3 DNA: TGTGCCAGCAGAAACGTAGAGACCCAGTACTTC. Translated: CASRNVETQYF. The full variable domain, completed using reference TRBV2 and TRBJ2-5, is EPEVTQTPSHQVTQMGQEVILRCVPISNHLYFYWYRQILGQKVEFLVSFYNNEISEKSEIFDDQFSVERPDGSNFTLKIRSTKLEDSAMYFCASRNVETQYFGPGTRLLVL.

The chain combines TRBV2 with TRBJ2-5; TRBD2 aligns across 8 bases. The germline V gene has CDR1 SNHLY and CDR2 FYNNEI. V gave up 3 bases and J gave up 5 bases; unmatched junction bases: 8. The CDR3 is 15 amino acids. The CDR3 coding sequence is TGTGCCAGCAGTGAGACGGGGGGGGGCTTCGAGACCCAGTACTTC. Translation: CASSETGGGFETQYF. Supplemented by reference TRBV2 and TRBJ2-5, the full variable domain reads EPEVTQTPSHQVTQMGQEVILRCVPISNHLYFYWYRQILGQKVEFLVSFYNNEISEKSEIFDDQFSVERPDGSNFTLKIRSTKLEDSAMYFCASSETGGGFETQYFGPGTRLLVL.

The chain employs TRBV28 and TRBJ2-5; 7 nucleotides agree with TRBD2. This CDR3 is 17 amino acids long. Losses at the gene ends were 3 bases for V and 4 bases for J; bases not matched to a gene: 14. The germline V gene encodes CDR1 MDHEN and CDR2 SYDVKM. DNA for the CDR3: TGTGCCAGCAGTTTTAGATCCAGGGACTATCTGGGAGAGACCCAGTACTTC. Its protein is CASSFRSRDYLGETQYF.

This chain links TRBV5-1 with TRBJ1-2; D remains ambiguous. Trimming removed 4 bases from V and 8 bases from J, with 12 bases in between. Germline CDR1 reads SGHRS; CDR2 reads YFSETQ. CDR3 length equals 12 residues. The CDR3 loop is CASSLDGGGYTF. CDR3 coding DNA: TGCGCCAGCAGCCTTGACGGTGGCGGCTACACCTTC.

The rearrangement uses TRBV5-4 and TRBJ2-2, with 10 bases identical to TRBD2. The V and J ends lost 0 bases and 6 bases, in that order; junction bases with no gene match: 5. This CDR3 has 16 residues. Germline CDR1 and CDR2: SGHNT and YYREEE (reference sequence). CDR3 sequence: CASSLEPSGGAGELFF. The CDR3 nucleotides read TGTGCCAGCAGCTTGGAGCCAAGCGGGGGGGCCGGGGAGCTGTTTTTT.

This chain connects TRBV4-3 to TRBJ1-6; the match to TRBD1 covers 9 bases. Trimming took 2 bases from V and 10 from J; bases not matched to a gene: 6. Germline CDR1 and CDR2: LGHNA and YSLEER. CDR3 size: 15 residues. CDR3 in amino acids: CASSQPGTGSSPLHF. CDR3 DNA: TGCGCCAGCAGCCAACCCGGGACAGGGTCCTCACCCCTCCACTTT.

This chain links TRBV29-1 with TRBJ2-5; 9 bases fit TRBD2. CDR1 is SQVTM and CDR2 is ANQGSEA in the germline V gene. CDR3 length: 14 residues. The J segment lost 5 bases and the V segment lost 4 bases, leaving 8 bases of the junction unmatched. CDR3 DNA sequence: TGCAGCGTTGGGGTCGCTAGCGGGGCTGAGACCCAGTACTTC. This translates into CSVGVASGAETQYF.

The sample holds one count of this clone. V and J are TRBV11-2 and TRBJ2-5; TRBD1 matches 8 bases. This CDR3 contains 15 residues. Unmatched junction bases numbered 6, after V lost 1 base and J lost 5 bases. Germline CDR1 is SGHAT and CDR2 is FQNNGV. CDR3 nucleotide sequence: TGTGCCAGCAGCTTAGGGGCAGGGGGCTTTGAGACCCAGTACTTC. This gives the protein CASSLGAGGFETQYF.

The chain carries TRBV6-5 and TRBJ2-5; 7 bases map to TRBD2. The germline V gene encodes CDR1 MNHEY and CDR2 SVGAGI. The CDR3 is 13 amino acids. V shed 5 bases and J 7 bases; nucleotides not matched to a gene: 7. CDR3 residues: CASSRDYGGTQYF. CDR3 nucleotide sequence: TGTGCCAGCAGTCGGGACTATGGGGGGACCCAGTACTTC.

The V gene is TRBV9, the J gene TRBJ1-5; no clear D gene. CDR3 length: 14 residues. Germline lookup yields CDR1 SGDLS and CDR2 YYNGEE. V shed 4 bases and J shed 10 bases, with 18 bases lying between them. This CDR3 is CASSPRGESPPQHF. The CDR3 region has the DNA TGTGCCAGCAGCCCCCGGGGAGAAAGTCCCCCCCAGCATTTT.

The rearrangement joins TRBV29-1 to TRBJ1-2, with D uncertain. Germline CDR1 reads SQVTM; CDR2 reads ANQGSEA. The V end lost 7 bases, the J end lost 3 bases, and 12 bases lay between the germline ends. The CDR3 consists of 12 residues. The CDR3 coding sequence is TGCAGCGCCGAAGGGCAGTACTATGGCTACACCTTC. Translated, it gives CSAEGQYYGYTF.

This chain uses TRBV7-9 with TRBJ1-2; perhaps TRBD1 as D (6 bases). Between the trimmed V and J ends, which lost 4 bases and 2 bases, there was a span of 14 bases. Germline-derived CDR1 and CDR2 are SEHNR and FQNEAQ (reference sequence). The CDR3 is 15 amino acids. This CDR3 is CASSSYRVENYGYTF. For the CDR3, the DNA is TGTGCCAGCAGCTCGTACAGGGTTGAGAACTATGGCTACACCTTC.

This clone was recorded only once. The gene calls are TRBV2 and TRBJ2-5; 9 bases align to TRBD2. The CDR3 is 16 residues long. Germline values: CDR1 SNHLY, CDR2 FYNNEI. V gave up 1 base and J gave up 4 bases; unmatched junction bases: 7. CDR3 DNA sequence: TGTGCCAGCAGTGAAGTGATGCGGGGGGGCGGAGAGACCCAGTACTTC. Protein sequence: CASSEVMRGGGETQYF.

This chain uses TRBV7-6 with TRBJ1-4, with 11 bases that match TRBD1. In germline, CDR1 is SGHVS, CDR2 FNYEAQ. The V gene end was trimmed by 2 bases and the J gene end by 4 bases; junction bases not matched to a gene: 3. The CDR3 totals 16 residues. Here the CDR3 DNA reads TGTGCCAGCAGCTTACCGGGACAGGGGGTTAATGAAAAACTGTTTTTT. It encodes CASSLPGQGVNEKLFF.

This sequence joins TRBV9 and TRBJ2-2; 9 bases are a match to TRBD2. J lost 6 bases, V lost 7 bases, and 19 bases had no gene match. The germline CDR1 and CDR2 sequences are SGDLS and YYNGEE. CDR3 length: 18 residues. The CDR3 here is CASSKDPGGLAGPGELFF. The CDR3 DNA follows: TGTGCCAGCTCCAAGGACCCCGGGGGACTAGCAGGTCCCGGGGAGCTGTTTTTT.

The chain joins TRBV2 to TRBJ1-1; TRBD1 might be the D (6 bases). V was cut by 6 bases and J by 0 bases, with 11 bases left in between. Germline-derived CDR1 and CDR2 are SNHLY and FYNNEI. The CDR3 length is 14 residues. The CDR3 DNA sequence: TGTGCCAGCAGGGCGACAGGACTGAACACTGAAGCTTTCTTT. Translated, it gives CASRATGLNTEAFF.

The V call is TRBV15, the J call TRBJ2-5, with a possible D match to TRBD1 (6 bases). V was trimmed by 0 bases and J by 3 bases, leaving 8 bases between them. Per germline, CDR1 LNHNV and CDR2 YYDKDF (reference sequence). This CDR3 contains 14 residues. The CDR3 DNA is TGTGCCACCAGCAGAGACAGGGGTAAAGAGACCCAGTACTTC. Its protein is CATSRDRGKETQYF.

The rearrangement uses TRBV6-6 and TRBJ2-7; no definite D call. Trimming stripped 5 bases from V and 0 bases from J, with 14 bases between. The CDR3 is made up of 15 amino acids. Germline V gives CDR1 MNHNY, CDR2 SVGAGI (reference sequence). The CDR3 region has the DNA TGTGCCAGCAGTGGGGTTAAGAAGAGCTCCTACGAGCAGTACTTC. Translating gives CASSGVKKSSYEQYF.

This chain uses TRBV7-8 with TRBJ1-2; 9 bases fit TRBD1. The V and J ends lost 5 bases and 6 bases, in that order; junction bases with no gene match: 4. The CDR3 is 13 residues long. In germline, CDR1 is SGHVS, CDR2 FQNEAQ. CDR3 in amino acids: CASSLDRGNGYTF. As DNA, the CDR3 is TGTGCCAGCAGCCTCGACAGGGGGAATGGCTACACCTTC.

The chain combines TRBV15 with TRBJ2-1; the match to TRBD2 covers 8 bases. J lost 8 bases, V lost 8 bases, and 11 bases had no gene match. The CDR3 length is 14 residues. The germline V gene encodes CDR1 LNHNV and CDR2 YYDKDF (reference sequence). Here the CDR3 DNA reads TGTGCCACCCACAAGCCGGGACTAGGGGATGAGCAGTTCTTC. Translation gives CATHKPGLGDEQFF.